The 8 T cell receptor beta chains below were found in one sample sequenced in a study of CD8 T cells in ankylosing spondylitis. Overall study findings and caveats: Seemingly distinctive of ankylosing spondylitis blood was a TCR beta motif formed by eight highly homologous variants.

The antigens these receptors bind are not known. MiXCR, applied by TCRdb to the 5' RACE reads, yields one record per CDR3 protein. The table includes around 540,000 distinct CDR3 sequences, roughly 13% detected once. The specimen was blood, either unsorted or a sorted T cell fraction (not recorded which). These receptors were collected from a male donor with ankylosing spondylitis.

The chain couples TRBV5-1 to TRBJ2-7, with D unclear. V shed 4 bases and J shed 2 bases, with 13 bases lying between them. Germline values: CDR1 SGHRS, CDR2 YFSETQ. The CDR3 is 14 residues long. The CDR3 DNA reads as TGCGCCAGCAGCCTTTATGGGTTTGCCTACGAGCAGTACTTC. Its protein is CASSLYGFAYEQYF.

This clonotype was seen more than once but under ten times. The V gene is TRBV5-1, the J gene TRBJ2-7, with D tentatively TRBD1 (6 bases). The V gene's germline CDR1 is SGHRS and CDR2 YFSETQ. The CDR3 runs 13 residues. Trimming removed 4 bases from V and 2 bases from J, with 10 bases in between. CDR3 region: CASSITGTYEQYF. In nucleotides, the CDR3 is TGCGCCAGCAGCATTACAGGGACCTACGAGCAGTACTTC.

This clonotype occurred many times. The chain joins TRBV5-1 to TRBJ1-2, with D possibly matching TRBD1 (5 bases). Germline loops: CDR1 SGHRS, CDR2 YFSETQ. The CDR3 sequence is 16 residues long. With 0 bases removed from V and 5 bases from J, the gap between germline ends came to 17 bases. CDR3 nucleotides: TGCGCCAGCAGCTTGGAAACGGTGCGGGGGATGTATGGCTACACCTTC. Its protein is CASSLETVRGMYGYTF. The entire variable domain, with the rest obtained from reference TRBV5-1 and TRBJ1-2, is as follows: KAGVTQTPRYLIKTRGQQVTLSCSPISGHRSVSWYQQTPGQGLQFLFEYFSETQRNKGNFPGRFSGRQFSNSRSEMNVSTLELGDSALYLCASSLETVRGMYGYTFGSGTRLTVV.

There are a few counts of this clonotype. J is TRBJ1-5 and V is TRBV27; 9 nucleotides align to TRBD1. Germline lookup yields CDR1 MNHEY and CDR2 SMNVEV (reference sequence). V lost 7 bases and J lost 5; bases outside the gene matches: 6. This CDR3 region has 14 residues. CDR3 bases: TGTGCCAGCACTCAAACAGGGGGCGATCAGCCCCAGCATTTT. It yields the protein CASTQTGGDQPQHF.

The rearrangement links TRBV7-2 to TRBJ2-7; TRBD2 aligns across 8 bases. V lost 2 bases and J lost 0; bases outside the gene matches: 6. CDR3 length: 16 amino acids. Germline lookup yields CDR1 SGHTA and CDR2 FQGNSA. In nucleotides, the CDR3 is TGTGCCAGCAGCTTATCAATAGCGGGGAGCTCCTACGAGCAGTACTTC. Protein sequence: CASSLSIAGSSYEQYF.

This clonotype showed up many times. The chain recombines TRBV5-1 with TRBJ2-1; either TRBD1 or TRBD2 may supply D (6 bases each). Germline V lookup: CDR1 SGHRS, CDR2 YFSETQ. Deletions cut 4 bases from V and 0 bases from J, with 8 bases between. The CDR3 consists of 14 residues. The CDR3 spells CASSGGGSYNEQFF. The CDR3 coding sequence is TGCGCCAGCAGCGGAGGGGGCTCCTACAATGAGCAGTTCTTC.

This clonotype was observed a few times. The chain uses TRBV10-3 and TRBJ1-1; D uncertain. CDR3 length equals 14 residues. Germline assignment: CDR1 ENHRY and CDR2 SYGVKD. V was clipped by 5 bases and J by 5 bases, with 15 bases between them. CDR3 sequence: CAISSGSPKTEAFF. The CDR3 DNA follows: TGTGCCATCAGTAGCGGGAGTCCCAAGACTGAAGCTTTCTTT.

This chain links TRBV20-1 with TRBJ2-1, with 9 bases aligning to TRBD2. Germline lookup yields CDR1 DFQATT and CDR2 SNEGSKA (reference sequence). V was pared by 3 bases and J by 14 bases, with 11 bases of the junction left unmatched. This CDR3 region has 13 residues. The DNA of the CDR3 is TGCAGTGCTAGGGACGTGGCGGGAGGGCCCGAGTTCTTC. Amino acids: CSARDVAGGPEFF.